This T cell receptor beta chain was identified during a study of CD8+ T cells in alopecia areata. The wider study: Severity was scored as percentage of affected scalp area in treated patients.

In its sample, this clone was seen a few times. The antigen is unknown. In each case, RNA was isolated and then reverse transcribed into cDNA as the sequencing template. Sequenced by immunoSEQ multiplex PCR; TCRdb stores in-frame clones only, minus some. The table records 200,000 to 250,000 clones, roughly two fifths of them present only once. The V end was cut by 6 bases, the J end by 8 bases, with 32 bases between. This CDR3 contains 18 residues. Per the germline V gene, CDR1 is SQVTM and CDR2 is ANQGSEA. Treatment: oral pan-JAK inhibitor, 5-10 mg twice daily. Points from the study as a whole: Tofacitinib significantly brought down scalp clonality and expanded CD8+ clones among top 100. For lesional scalp, especially alopecia totalis/universalis, clonality was higher than in normal scalp.

This sequence joins TRBV29-1 and TRBJ2-1; weak D call: TRBD1 (6 bases). The source of this sequence is a human donor with alopecia areata. The sample consisted of CD4+ T cells sorted from blood, taken between weeks 30 and 35, from a patient treated with tofacitinib. This CDR3 reads CSVPRNGLGQLHGDEQFF. CDR3 DNA sequence: TGCAGCGTCCCCAGAAATGGCCTTGGACAGCTTCATGGGGATGAGCAGTTCTTC.